Listed below are T cell receptor beta chains from one sample, sequenced in a study of OX40 agonist ivuxolimab in advanced cancers. Using immunoSEQ multiplex PCR, the repertoire was profiled, and TCRdb retains in-frame clones only, with some absent. Of about 48,000 clones in the sample, about 90% were seen once. The sequencing here drew on CD4+ or CD8+ T cells sorted from blood, taken in a trial of the OX40 agonist ivuxolimab. The source of these receptors is an adult with an advanced solid tumor such as melanoma, head and neck, liver or kidney cancer. Both conserved end residues are part of each CDR3. The order of the fields is clone size, D gene, V gene, J gene, CDR3 protein, CDR3 DNA. A D gene is named only where the DNA matches it firmly. A clone size is listed for some rows: how often the clone was seen (once, few, many), or a class if it is expanded.

.	.	TRBV14	TRBJ2-5	CASSFYQETQYF	TGTGCCAGCAGTTTTTACCAAGAGACCCAGTACTTC
many	.	TRBV10-3	TRBJ1-6	CAISDWVNNSPLHF	TGTGCCATCAGTGACTGGGTTAATAATTCACCCCTCCACTTT
.	.	TRBV7-8	TRBJ1-4	CASSLLPGGREKLFF	TGTGCCAGCAGCTTATTGCCGGGGGGTCGCGAAAAACTGTTTTTT
.	.	TRBV4-2	TRBJ2-7	CASSQGGTYEQYF	TGTGCCAGCAGCCAAGGAGGAACCTACGAGCAGTACTTC
few	.	TRBV4-3	TRBJ2-7	CASSQDSNSYEQYF	TGCGCCAGCAGCCAAGATTCTAACTCCTACGAGCAGTACTTC
.	TRBD2	TRBV28	TRBJ2-5	CASSPSLRGVQETQYF	TGTGCCAGCAGTCCCTCTTTGCGGGGGGTACAAGAGACCCAGTACTTC
.	.	TRBV7-9	TRBJ1-5	CASSLGISNQPQHF	TGTGCCAGCAGCTTAGGTATTAGCAATCAGCCCCAGCATTTT
.	.	TRBV6-5	TRBJ2-2	CASSYSPGELFF	TGTGCCAGCAGTTACTCTCCCGGGGAGCTGTTTTTT
.	.	TRBV28	TRBJ2-7	CASSPVPNSYEQYF	TGTGCCAGCAGTCCCGTCCCGAACTCCTACGAGCAGTACTTC
.	TRBD2	TRBV9	TRBJ2-1	CASSVERGDFPHEQFF	TGTGCCAGCAGCGTAGAACGGGGGGACTTTCCGCATGAGCAGTTCTTC
.	.	TRBV6-1	TRBJ1-2	CASSEGGGPAGYTF	TGTGCCAGCAGTGAAGGGGGAGGGCCGGCGGGCTACACCTTC
.	.	TRBV4-1	TRBJ2-7	CASSQKVSYEQYF	TGCGCCAGCAGCCAAAAGGTCTCCTACGAGCAGTACTTC
.	.	TRBV4-2	TRBJ1-5	CASSQEDSVYSNQPQHF	TGTGCCAGCAGCCAAGAGGACAGCGTATATAGCAATCAGCCCCAGCATTTT
.	TRBD2	TRBV7-3	TRBJ2-7	CASSQEGGGLYEQYF	TGTGCCAGCAGCCAAGAAGGCGGGGGGCTCTACGAGCAGTACTTC
.	.	TRBV30	TRBJ1-1	CAWSVGETEAFF	TGTGCCTGGAGTGTAGGGGAAACTGAAGCTTTCTTT
.	TRBD1	TRBV28	TRBJ1-4	CASSGTGKVRREKLFF	TGTGCCAGCTCCGGGACAGGGAAAGTCAGGCGGGAAAAACTGTTTTTT
.	TRBD1	TRBV9	TRBJ2-1	CASSVGDRDEQFF	TGTGCCAGCAGCGTAGGGGACAGGGATGAGCAGTTCTTC
.	.	TRBV5-4	TRBJ1-3	CASSLGEGSGNTIYF	TGCGCCAGCAGCCTGGGAGAAGGCTCTGGAAACACCATATATTTT
.	TRBD1	TRBV7-9	TRBJ2-7	CASSFPGQAAEQYF	TGTGCCAGCAGCTTCCCGGGACAGGCCGCCGAGCAGTACTTC
.	TRBD1	TRBV4-1	TRBJ1-2	CASSQDVGQGNYGYTF	TGCGCCAGCAGCCAAGATGTAGGACAGGGAAACTATGGCTACACCTTC
.	.	TRBV28	TRBJ1-2	CASSLDGRNGYTF	TGTGCCAGCAGTTTGGACGGTAGGAATGGCTACACCTTC